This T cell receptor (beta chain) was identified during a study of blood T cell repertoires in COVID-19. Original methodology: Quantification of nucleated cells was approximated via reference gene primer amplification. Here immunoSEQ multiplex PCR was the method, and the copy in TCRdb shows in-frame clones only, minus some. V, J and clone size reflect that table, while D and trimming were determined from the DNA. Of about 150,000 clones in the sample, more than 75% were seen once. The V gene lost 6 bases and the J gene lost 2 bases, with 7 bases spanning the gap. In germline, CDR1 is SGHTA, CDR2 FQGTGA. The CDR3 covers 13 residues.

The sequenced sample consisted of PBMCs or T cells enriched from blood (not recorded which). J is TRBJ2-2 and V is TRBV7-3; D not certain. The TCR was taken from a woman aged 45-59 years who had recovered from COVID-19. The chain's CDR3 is CASSPSNTGELFF. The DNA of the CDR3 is TGTGCCAGCAGTCCCTCTAACACCGGGGAGCTGTTTTTT.